The present T cell receptor beta chain was sequenced within a study of radiotherapy plus CTLA-4 blockade in lung cancer. The wider study: With roughly a third of patients having disease control, objective responses were seen in roughly 19%.

Study-wide findings and caveats: After treatment with radiotherapy plus ipilimumab, TCR clones that came from the tumor expanded in blood. In blood, early T cell clone dynamics reportedly predicted response best, together with interferon-beta.

Repertoires were generated with immunoSEQ multiplex PCR, while TCRdb's copy carries only in-frame clones and drops some. The sample records approximately 52,000 clones, about 76% being singletons. Germline trimming cut 6 bases from V and 5 bases from J; bases unmatched to any gene: 6. Germline loops: CDR1 MGHRA, CDR2 YSYEKL. CDR3 length: 15 amino acids. Notes on this clone: Its antigen is still unknown.

The source is a human donor with non-small cell lung cancer who had a complete response to radiotherapy plus ipilimumab. The sample in question was peripheral blood, obtained from a patient treated with radiotherapy plus ipilimumab. The chain carries TRBV4-1 and TRBJ2-2; 10 nucleotides match TRBD1. CDR3 loop: CASRTDRGLTGELFF. In DNA, the CDR3 is TGCGCCAGCAGGACAGACAGGGGGCTGACCGGGGAGCTGTTTTTT.